These 20 T cell receptor beta chains were sequenced from one sample in a study of shared clonotypes between healthy human individuals. Naivety among CD8 cells was defined by CD45RO negativity and positive CCR7 selection, thereby excluding terminally differentiated effector memory CD45RA+ cells. Clones were sequenced by immunoSEQ multiplex PCR, and TCRdb holds only the in-frame ones, with some missing. This table has about 1,800,000 clones, over 85% appearing once. The sample consisted of naive CD8+ T cells sorted from blood. Every receptor here comes from a man between 18 and 35 years old in good health.

V and J are TRBV19 and TRBJ2-7; the match to TRBD1 covers 7 bases. CDR1 is LNHDA, CDR2 SQIVND, per germline (reference sequence). The trim removed 6 bases at V and 5 bases at J, leaving 10 bases unmatched. CDR3 length equals 14 residues. CDR3 loop: CASRDRTAGNEQYF. The CDR3 DNA sequence: TGTGCCAGTAGGGACAGGACTGCTGGGAACGAGCAGTACTTC.

The DNA of the CDR3 is TGTGCCAGCAGCTACACAGGGGGCCCCTACGAGCAGTACTTC. It codes for CASSYTGGPYEQYF. The chain links TRBV7-9 to TRBJ2-7; TRBD1 matches 9 bases. The CDR3 extends over 14 amino acids. V shed 4 bases and J 2 bases; nucleotides not matched to a gene: 3. Germline V gene lookup returns CDR1 SEHNR and CDR2 FQNEAQ (reference sequence).

The chain combines TRBV5-1 with TRBJ1-6; possible D gene TRBD1, 5 bases. Germline loops: CDR1 SGHRS, CDR2 YFSETQ. There are 15 residues in the CDR3. Trimming left V 3 bases short and J 5 bases short, with 12 bases between. The CDR3 region is CASSSAGSNNSPLHF. The DNA for the CDR3 is TGCGCCAGCAGCTCCGCAGGGTCTAATAATTCACCCCTCCACTTT.

V and J are TRBV7-9 and TRBJ2-5; D not certain. The CDR3 extends over 16 amino acids. V was cut by 0 bases and J by 7 bases, with 18 bases left in between. CDR1 is SEHNR, CDR2 FQNEAQ, per germline (reference sequence). The CDR3: CASSLASGERKGTQYF. As DNA, the CDR3 is TGTGCCAGCAGCTTAGCGTCTGGGGAACGGAAGGGGACCCAGTACTTC.

The chain links TRBV9 to TRBJ1-1; D is undetermined. The CDR3 length is 15 residues. V lost 0 bases and J lost 0, with 9 bases in between. CDR1 and CDR2 (germline): SGDLS, YYNGEE. The CDR3 spells CASSVDAVMNTEAFF. In nucleotides, the CDR3 is TGTGCCAGCAGCGTAGATGCAGTCATGAACACTGAAGCTTTCTTT.

Regarding this clone: Within the sample, other DNA sequences also encode this same CDR3. V gene TRBV2 combines with J gene TRBJ2-7; D not resolved. The ends were cut back, 6 bases at V and 3 bases at J, with 6 bases in the middle. Germline CDR1 SNHLY, CDR2 FYNNEI. The CDR3 is 11 residues long. The DNA for the CDR3 is TGTGCCAGCAGGGCCAGCTACGAGCAGTACTTC. Encoded protein: CASRASYEQYF.

The chain is built from TRBV27 and TRBJ1-1, with 10 bases that match TRBD1. V lost 5 bases, J lost 1 base, and 1 base stayed unmatched. Germline V lookup: CDR1 MNHEY, CDR2 SMNVEV (reference sequence). The CDR3 is 14 amino acids. The CDR3 DNA follows: TGTGCCAGCAGTCGACAGGGGGCGAACACTGAAGCTTTCTTT. Translating it yields CASSRQGANTEAFF.

The CDR3 protein is CASSVDGRSPDTQYF. CDR3 in DNA: TGTGCCAGCAGCGTAGACGGGAGATCCCCAGATACGCAGTATTTT. The genes are TRBV9 and TRBJ2-3; D might be TRBD2 (6 bases). CDR1 is SGDLS and CDR2 is YYNGEE in the germline V gene. CDR3 length: 15 amino acids. V was shortened by 0 bases and J by 4 bases, with 12 bases between the two germline ends.

Written as DNA, the CDR3 is TGCGCCAGCAGCCCGGGACTTTACTACGAGCAGTACTTC. Residues: CASSPGLYYEQYF. The chain links TRBV5-1 to TRBJ2-7, with D possibly being TRBD2 (6 bases). The CDR3 sequence is 13 residues long. In germline, CDR1 is SGHRS, CDR2 YFSETQ. Trimming removed 4 bases at V and 3 bases at J, with 11 bases between.

This chain connects TRBV7-9 to TRBJ2-6; the D gene is possibly TRBD1 (5 bases). Germline V gene sequence: CDR1 SEHNR, CDR2 FQNEAQ (reference sequence). V dropped 2 bases and J dropped 5 bases, with 16 bases sitting between them. This CDR3 has 17 residues. For the CDR3, the DNA is TGTGCCAGCAGCTTAACCACAGGCACTGGTAGGGCCAACGTCCTGACTTTC. Translating it yields CASSLTTGTGRANVLTF.

The chain combines TRBV4-3 with TRBJ2-5; D perhaps matches TRBD2 (5 bases). This CDR3 has 15 residues. In germline, CDR1 is LGHNA, CDR2 YSLEER. V dropped 0 bases and J dropped 1 base, with 9 bases sitting between them. The DNA of the CDR3 is TGCGCCAGCAGCCAAGAATGGCGGGTCCAAGAGACCCAGTACTTC. Translated: CASSQEWRVQETQYF.

This clone was found once. This chain links TRBV23-1 with TRBJ2-1; 9 bases align to TRBD1. TRBV23-1 is placed among ORFs of uncertain function. This CDR3 is built from 14 residues. The V segment lost 6 bases and the J segment 10 bases; nucleotides outside the gene matches: 10. CDR3 region: CASSLGTGMDEQFF. As DNA, the CDR3 is TGCGCCAGCAGCCTCGGGACAGGGATGGACGAGCAGTTCTTC.

The V and J genes are TRBV27 and TRBJ2-2; D is possibly TRBD1 or TRBD2 (5 bases each). Germline V CDR1 and CDR2: MNHEY, SMNVEV (reference sequence). The CDR3 spans 14 residues. Trimming stripped 0 bases from V and 7 bases from J, with 9 bases between. CDR3: CASSLSGGIGELFF. In DNA, the CDR3 is TGTGCCAGCAGTTTATCTGGGGGAATCGGGGAGCTGTTTTTT.

The rearrangement links TRBV2 to TRBJ2-3, with TRBD2 identical over 10 bases. The CDR3 length is 16 residues. Trimming cost V 6 bases and J 2 bases; bases outside gene matches: 8. CDR1 is SNHLY and CDR2 is FYNNEI in the germline V gene. Written as DNA, the CDR3 is TGTGCCAGCAGCCCCGTGAGCGGGGGGGTCACAGATACGCAGTATTTT. This sequence encodes CASSPVSGGVTDTQYF.

The V call is TRBV9, the J call TRBJ1-2; D not certain. There are 15 residues in the CDR3. Germline V gives CDR1 SGDLS, CDR2 YYNGEE. V was shortened by 4 bases and J by 5 bases, with 18 bases between the two germline ends. The CDR3 sequence is CASSPLDPLLYGYTF. DNA of the CDR3: TGTGCCAGCAGCCCCCTGGACCCATTACTATATGGCTACACCTTC.

The chain joins TRBV5-4 to TRBJ1-2; D is ambiguous. From germline, CDR1 is SGHNT and CDR2 YYREEE (reference sequence). V lost 4 bases, J lost 8 bases, and 21 bases lay in between. The CDR3 has 15 residues. CDR3 residues: CASSRESDRLLGYTF. In DNA, the CDR3 is TGTGCCAGCAGCCGGGAATCCGACCGCCTGCTAGGCTACACCTTC.

This chain connects TRBV4-2 to TRBJ2-7; D unclear. V was pared by 0 bases and J by 2 bases, with 14 bases between. In germline, CDR1 is LGHNA, CDR2 YNFKEQ. This CDR3 is 16 amino acids long. CDR3: CASSQEGLDSAYEQYF. CDR3 sequence (DNA): TGTGCCAGCAGCCAAGAAGGGCTAGATTCCGCCTACGAGCAGTACTTC.

The rearrangement links TRBV6-5 to TRBJ2-3; 7 nucleotides match TRBD1. Germline V lookup: CDR1 MNHEY, CDR2 SVGAGI. The CDR3 is made up of 14 amino acids. Trimming removed 5 bases from V and 5 bases from J; junction bases left unmatched: 7. The CDR3, as DNA: TGTGCCAGCAGTGACAGGGTTACGGGAGATACGCAGTATTTT. Protein sequence: CASSDRVTGDTQYF.

As regards this clone: This sample also contains other DNA sequences that code for the same CDR3. This chain links TRBV7-2 with TRBJ2-7, with D perhaps TRBD1 (5 bases). The germline CDR1 and CDR2 sequences are SGHTA and FQGNSA. This CDR3 has 13 residues. Trimming pared 1 base from V and 2 bases from J, leaving 6 bases between. The CDR3 nucleotides read TGTGCCAGCAGCTTAGGGGGCCCCTACGAGCAGTACTTC. This gives the protein CASSLGGPYEQYF.

This chain joins TRBV28 and TRBJ2-3; D is perhaps TRBD2 (5 bases). CDR1 and CDR2 (germline): MDHEN, SYDVKM. Trimming shortened V by 5 bases and J by 0 bases, and 18 bases separated the two germline ends. The length of the CDR3 is 17 residues. The CDR3 region is CASSPLAGGRSTDTQYF. The CDR3, as DNA: TGTGCCAGCAGTCCCTTGGCGGGTGGGCGTAGCACAGATACGCAGTATTTT.